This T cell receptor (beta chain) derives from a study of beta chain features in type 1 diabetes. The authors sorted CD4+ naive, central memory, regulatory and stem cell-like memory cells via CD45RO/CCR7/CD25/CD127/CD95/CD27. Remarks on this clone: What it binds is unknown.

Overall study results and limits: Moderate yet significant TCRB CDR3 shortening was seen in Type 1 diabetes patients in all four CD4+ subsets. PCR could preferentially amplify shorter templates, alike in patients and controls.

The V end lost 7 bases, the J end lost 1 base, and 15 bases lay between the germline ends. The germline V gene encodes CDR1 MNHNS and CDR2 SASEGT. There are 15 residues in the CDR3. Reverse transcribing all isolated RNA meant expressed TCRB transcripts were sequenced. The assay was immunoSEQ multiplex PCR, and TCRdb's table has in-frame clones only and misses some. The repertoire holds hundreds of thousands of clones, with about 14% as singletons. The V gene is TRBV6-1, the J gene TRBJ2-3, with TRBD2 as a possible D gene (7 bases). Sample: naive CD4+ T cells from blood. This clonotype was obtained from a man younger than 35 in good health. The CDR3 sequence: CASTDGGLGTDTQYF. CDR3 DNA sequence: TGTGCCAGCACCGACGGGGGGCTGGGCACAGATACGCAGTATTTT.